The T cell receptor (beta chain) described here comes from a study of cytomegalovirus exposure and HLA in healthy donors. Study-level findings and limits: A later look showed TCR association rates differing by HLA locus, highest for DRB1 and lowest for HLA-C. Later work associated roughly 17,000 TCR beta sequences with HLA alleles at 0.05 false discovery rate.

V lost 2 bases, J lost 0 bases, and 9 bases lay in between. The CDR3 is 16 amino acids. Germline V lookup: CDR1 SGHDT, CDR2 YYEEEE. Researchers ran the PCR with 60 Vbeta and 13 Jbeta primers. The table came from immunoSEQ multiplex PCR; TCRdb's copy has only in-frame clones and leaves some out. The table has fewer than 250,000 clones, 75% to 90% seen once. This clone was recorded once. What it binds is not known. The sequenced material came from PBMCs. The source is a young man in good health and CMV-seronegative. The gene calls are TRBV5-6 and TRBJ1-6; no clear D. CDR3 nucleotides: TGTGCCAGCAGCTTTCTCGGGAGCTCCTATAATTCACCCCTCCACTTT. Translated, it gives CASSFLGSSYNSPLHF. Based on the CDR3 plus reference TRBV5-6 and TRBJ1-6, the full variable domain is DAGVTQSPTHLIKTRGQQVTLRCSPKSGHDTVSWYQQALGQGPQFIFQYYEEEERQRGNFPDRFSGHQFPNYSSELNVNALLLGDSALYLCASSFLGSSYNSPLHFGNGTRLTVT.